The source of this T cell receptor beta chain is a study of shared clonotypes between healthy human individuals. For the study at large: Three CD4 naive, three CD4 memory, two CD8 naive and one CD8 memory plate were used per donor. Whole-study results and caveats: Naive CD4 clonotype sharing across several donors was approximately 5%.

Data came from immunoSEQ multiplex PCR; TCRdb stores just in-frame clones and leaves some out. The table lists over a million clones, roughly 98% of them singletons. With respect to this clone: No antigen is known for it.

This CDR3 has 14 amino acids. CDR1 is SGHRS, CDR2 YFSETQ, per germline. Trimming at V came to 6 bases and at J to 5 bases, leaving 6 bases not matched to a gene. The chain carries TRBV5-1 and TRBJ2-2, with TRBD1 identical over 8 bases. This TCR came from a man under 40 in good health. Sequenced sample: naive CD4+ T cells sorted from blood. Subset of the sample: CD45RA+ positively selected. The CDR3 DNA reads as TGCGCCAGCACCAAGACAGGGGAGACCGGGGAGCTGTTTTTT. Amino acid sequence: CASTKTGETGELFF.